The 27 T cell receptor beta chains presented below share a single source sample, sequenced in a study of blood T cell repertoires in COVID-19. The method was immunoSEQ multiplex PCR; TCRdb's version includes in-frame clones alone and lacks a portion of them. Here the sample spans hundreds of thousands of clones, around nine tenths being singletons. Source material: peripheral blood. These receptors all stem from a woman in her 70s with COVID-19, enrolled during active disease.

The rearrangement joins TRBV12-5 to TRBJ2-3, with 14 nucleotides matching TRBD2. Trimming cost V 5 bases and J 6 bases; bases outside gene matches: 7. The germline CDR1 and CDR2 sequences are LGHNT and FRNRAP. This CDR3 comprises 16 residues. The CDR3 reads CASGTGTSGSRDTQYF. CDR3 sequence (DNA): TGTGCTAGTGGTACTGGGACTAGCGGGAGTAGGGATACGCAGTATTTT.

V and J are TRBV9 and TRBJ2-7; 9 bases align to TRBD1. The CDR3 runs to 15 residues. CDR1 SGDLS and CDR2 YYNGEE come from the germline V gene. V was clipped by 2 bases and J by 8 bases; unmatched bases: 11. Here the CDR3 reads CASSVSGTGTVKQYF. The CDR3 DNA follows: TGTGCCAGCAGCGTTTCCGGGACAGGGACTGTGAAGCAGTACTTC.

The chain has TRBV18 and TRBJ2-1; 7 bases align to TRBD2. V dropped 2 bases and J dropped 3; count of bases not matched to a gene: 4. The CDR3 sequence is 15 residues long. CDR1 KGHSH and CDR2 LQKENI come from the germline V gene. CDR3 in amino acids: CASSPGERGYNEQFF. The CDR3 coding sequence is TGTGCCAGCTCACCAGGCGAGCGGGGCTACAATGAGCAGTTCTTC.

The chain uses TRBV6-6 and TRBJ1-1; D perhaps matches TRBD1 (6 bases). Germline V gene sequence: CDR1 MNHNY, CDR2 SVGAGI (reference sequence). The CDR3 has 14 amino acids. Deletions cut 5 bases from V and 5 bases from J, with 15 bases between. The CDR3 loop is CASSTAGAYTEAFF. The CDR3 coding sequence is TGTGCCAGCAGTACAGCAGGGGCATATACTGAAGCTTTCTTT.

This rearrangement joins TRBV5-1 to TRBJ2-4; no reliable D call. Trimming removed 2 bases from V and 2 bases from J, with 8 bases in between. CDR3 size: 14 residues. Germline V gene lookup returns CDR1 SGHRS and CDR2 YFSETQ. The DNA of the CDR3 is TGCGCCAGCAGCTTATCACAGCCCAAAAACATTCAGTACTTC. This sequence encodes CASSLSQPKNIQYF.

The chain combines TRBV6-1 with TRBJ2-7; possibly TRBD2 for D (5 bases). The germline V gene has CDR1 MNHNS and CDR2 SASEGT. This CDR3 comprises 17 residues. Trimming pared 4 bases from V and 0 bases from J, leaving 19 bases between. The CDR3 DNA follows: TGTGCCAGCAGTGGAGGGTTGGGGATGCAAAGCTCCTACGAGCAGTACTTC. Its protein is CASSGGLGMQSSYEQYF.

The chain joins TRBV20-1 to TRBJ2-5, with TRBD1 matching 9 bases. Germline V gene sequence: CDR1 DFQATT, CDR2 SNEGSKA (reference sequence). Trimming at V came to 4 bases and at J to 9 bases, leaving 3 bases not matched to a gene. This CDR3 is built from 11 residues. The CDR3 sequence: CSANRGQSQYF. The DNA for the CDR3 is TGCAGTGCTAACAGGGGGCAGTCCCAGTACTTC.

The chain uses TRBV28 and TRBJ1-1; D not resolved. Germline-derived CDR1 and CDR2 are MDHEN and SYDVKM. This CDR3 comprises 13 residues. Trimming took off 4 bases at V and 4 bases at J, with 10 bases between the two ends. In DNA, the CDR3 is TGTGCCAGCAGTTCCCCTCAACTCACTGAAGCTTTCTTT. Amino acid sequence: CASSSPQLTEAFF.

This clone was seen a handful of times. V gene TRBV7-2 combines with J gene TRBJ1-1, with D unclear. This CDR3 comprises 14 residues. CDR1 and CDR2 from the germline V gene are SGHTA and FQGNSA. V was trimmed by 5 bases and J by 0 bases, leaving 10 bases between them. The CDR3: CASSPLLMNTEAFF. The CDR3 DNA reads as TGTGCCAGCAGCCCTCTATTAATGAACACTGAAGCTTTCTTT.

This chain links TRBV5-1 with TRBJ1-4; the match to TRBD1 covers 11 bases. Trimming removed 3 bases from V and 7 bases from J; junction bases left unmatched: 5. CDR3 size: 15 residues. Germline lookup yields CDR1 SGHRS and CDR2 YFSETQ. CDR3 nucleotide sequence: TGCGCCAGCAGCTCACCGGGACAGGGGGTTGAAAAACTGTTTTTT. Its translation is CASSSPGQGVEKLFF.

V usage is TRBV19 and J usage is TRBJ2-7, with TRBD2 matching 7 bases. This CDR3 is built from 15 residues. CDR1 is LNHDA, CDR2 SQIVND, per germline (reference sequence). V dropped 6 bases and J dropped 5; count of bases not matched to a gene: 13. CDR3 sequence (DNA): TGTGCCAGTAGCAGGATGACTGGGGGGGTCGACGAGCAGTACTTC. Residues: CASSRMTGGVDEQYF.

The chain is built from TRBV9 and TRBJ2-1; tentatively, D is TRBD1 (5 bases). CDR1 SGDLS and CDR2 YYNGEE come from the germline V gene. The CDR3 is made up of 14 amino acids. V was clipped by 0 bases and J by 9 bases, with 13 bases between them. CDR3 residues: CASSVAPLDSEQFF. CDR3 in DNA: TGTGCCAGCAGCGTAGCCCCCCTCGACAGTGAGCAGTTCTTC.

This chain connects TRBV5-3 to TRBJ1-2; D remains unclear. TRBV5-3 is an ORF for which the function is uncertain. The V and J ends lost 0 bases and 4 bases respectively, with 10 bases between them. The CDR3 runs 14 residues. The CDR3 nucleotides are TGTGCCAGAAGCTTGGTTGGCGGGATCTATGGCTACACCTTC. It codes for CARSLVGGIYGYTF.

A single count supports this clone. The chain employs TRBV7-9 and TRBJ2-7; D possibly corresponds to TRBD1 (6 bases). V was cut by 5 bases and J by 2 bases, with 10 bases left in between. The CDR3 runs to 13 residues. Germline CDR1 is SEHNR and CDR2 is FQNEAQ (reference sequence). The CDR3 is CASSQGIPYEQYF. For the CDR3, the DNA is TGTGCCAGCAGCCAGGGGATCCCCTACGAGCAGTACTTC.

The V call is TRBV2, the J call TRBJ2-2, with D possibly matching TRBD2 (6 bases). Trimming took 8 bases from V and 7 from J, leaving 20 bases between them. CDR1 and CDR2 from the germline V gene are SNHLY and FYNNEI. The CDR3 runs to 15 residues. Written as DNA, the CDR3 is TGTGCCAGCGGGGAGGCTAGCACCTGGGGCGGGGAGCTGTTTTTT. This codes for CASGEASTWGGELFF.

The CDR3 bases are TGTGCCAGCAGCTTAGCCGGACAATTGAACACTGAAGCTTTCTTT. Its protein is CASSLAGQLNTEAFF. The chain recombines TRBV7-9 with TRBJ1-1; D possibly corresponds to TRBD1 (5 bases). V lost 0 bases and J lost 0, with 8 bases in between. Germline-derived CDR1 and CDR2 are SEHNR and FQNEAQ (reference sequence). The length of the CDR3 is 15 residues.

This clone came up once. V gene TRBV10-3 combines with J gene TRBJ2-7, with TRBD2 identical over 12 bases. This CDR3 is built from 13 residues. J lost 9 bases, V lost 2 bases, and 2 bases had no gene match. Germline CDR1 reads ENHRY; CDR2 reads SYGVKD. DNA of the CDR3: TGTGCCATCAGTGAGGGACTAGCGGGGACGCAGTACTTC. It is translated as CAISEGLAGTQYF.

The chain combines TRBV10-3 with TRBJ2-7, with TRBD1 matching 8 bases. The length of the CDR3 is 13 residues. Germline V lookup: CDR1 ENHRY, CDR2 SYGVKD. After removal of 6 bases from V and 6 bases from J, the junction contained 7 bases not matched to a gene. CDR3 in DNA: TGTGCCATCAGGGGGACAGGTGGTCCCGAGCAGTACTTC. It encodes CAIRGTGGPEQYF.

This clone was observed a single time. This chain connects TRBV5-4 to TRBJ1-6; 10 positions match TRBD1. The CDR3 totals 16 residues. Germline loops: CDR1 SGHNT, CDR2 YYREEE (reference sequence). Germline trimming cut 2 bases from V and 7 bases from J; bases unmatched to any gene: 6. CDR3 in DNA: TGTGCCAGCAGCTTTGGACAGGGGGTAAAGAATTCACCCCTCCACTTT. Protein: CASSFGQGVKNSPLHF.

The gene calls are TRBV30 and TRBJ1-5; D remains unclear. V was clipped by 0 bases and J by 7 bases, with 13 bases between them. The CDR3 covers 14 residues. From germline, CDR1 is GTSNPN and CDR2 SVGIG (reference sequence). The CDR3 loop reads CAWSVNGVQQPQHF. In DNA, the CDR3 is TGTGCCTGGAGTGTAAACGGGGTGCAACAGCCCCAGCATTTT.

This clone was observed once. The rearrangement joins TRBV15 to TRBJ2-7; 10 positions match TRBD2. Unmatched junction bases numbered 5, after V lost 3 bases and J lost 3 bases. Germline CDR1 is LNHNV and CDR2 is YYDKDF (reference sequence). The CDR3 is made up of 15 amino acids. The CDR3 DNA follows: TGTGCCACCAGCAGGTCCCTAGCGGGAGTCTACGAGCAGTACTTC. Its translation: CATSRSLAGVYEQYF.

The chain employs TRBV6-5 and TRBJ2-7; 13 positions match TRBD2. V lost 5 bases, J lost 4 bases, and 5 bases stayed unmatched. This CDR3 has 15 residues. The germline V gene has CDR1 MNHEY and CDR2 SVGAGI. CDR3 region: CASSKPGLAGYEQYF. Here the CDR3 DNA reads TGTGCCAGCAGTAAACCGGGACTAGCGGGATACGAGCAGTACTTC.

The chain joins TRBV6-5 to TRBJ2-7; 11 positions agree with TRBD1. This CDR3 spans 13 amino acids. Germline values: CDR1 MNHEY, CDR2 SVGAGI. For the CDR3, the DNA is TGTGCAAGCTGGGACAGGGGGTCCTACGAGCAGTACTTC. Translation: CASWDRGSYEQYF.

This clone was observed once. This chain links TRBV19 with TRBJ2-2, with D maybe TRBD2 (6 bases). This CDR3 region has 15 residues. Germline V CDR1 and CDR2: LNHDA, SQIVND (reference sequence). V was pared by 3 bases and J by 7 bases, with 15 bases between. The CDR3 DNA reads as TGTGCCAGTAGTATGACCGGGACTTGGGGCGGGGAGCTGTTTTTT. This sequence encodes CASSMTGTWGGELFF.

The V call is TRBV6-5, the J call TRBJ1-2; D is unresolved. The CDR3 sequence is 11 residues long. Deletions cut 5 bases from V and 3 bases from J, with 4 bases between. CDR1 and CDR2 from the germline V gene are MNHEY and SVGAGI. The CDR3 here is CASSLHYGYTF. The CDR3 DNA reads TGTGCCAGCAGTCTACACTATGGCTACACCTTC.

This clone has a handful of counts. This sequence joins TRBV9 and TRBJ2-2; 10 bases line up with TRBD2. Trimming removed 0 bases from V and 0 bases from J; junction bases left unmatched: 2. Germline V gene sequence: CDR1 SGDLS, CDR2 YYNGEE. This CDR3 contains 17 residues. The CDR3 DNA sequence: TGTGCCAGCAGCGTAGGCGGACTAGCGGCGAACACCGGGGAGCTGTTTTTT. Its translation is CASSVGGLAANTGELFF.

This chain uses TRBV11-2 with TRBJ1-2; D is unresolved. With 5 bases removed from V and 5 bases from J, the gap between germline ends came to 6 bases. From germline, CDR1 is SGHAT and CDR2 FQNNGV. The CDR3 spans 11 residues. In nucleotides, the CDR3 is TGTGCCAGCAGCCCCCAATATGGCTACACCTTC. It codes for CASSPQYGYTF.